One sample yielded the 22 T cell receptor beta chains listed below, sequenced in a study of stem cell transplantation in POMP-related autoinflammatory disease. TCRdb keeps only in-frame clones here, not all; method: immunoSEQ multiplex PCR. The data hold some 69,000 clones, with approximately 90% observed a single time. The sample was CD4+ T cells from PBMCs, taken after stem cell transplantation. The source is a human patient with POMP-related autoinflammation and immune dysregulation (PRAID). Some T cells may arise from the graft donor.

The genes are TRBV19 and TRBJ1-1, with D possibly TRBD1 on 6 matching bases. V was trimmed by 2 bases and J by 5 bases, leaving 18 bases between them. Germline values: CDR1 LNHDA, CDR2 SQIVND (reference sequence). The CDR3 is 16 amino acids. The CDR3 DNA reads TGTGCCAGTAGTATATCGGGGGGGCGAAAACGGACTGAAGCTTTCTTT. This gives the protein CASSISGGRKRTEAFF.

This chain joins TRBV5-1 and TRBJ2-5; the D gene is possibly TRBD2 (7 bases). The V gene lost 0 bases and the J gene lost 3 bases, with 15 bases spanning the gap. From germline, CDR1 is SGHRS and CDR2 YFSETQ. The CDR3 runs to 16 residues. For the CDR3, the DNA is TGCGCCAGCAGCTTGGTGGTGGGGGGGCCGGAAGAGACCCAGTACTTC. Translated: CASSLVVGGPEETQYF.

CDR3 nucleotides: TGTGCCAGCAGCTTAGCGGGTCGGGGCACAGATACGCAGTATTTT. This codes for CASSLAGRGTDTQYF. The chain joins TRBV7-2 to TRBJ2-3; D is undetermined. Germline V lookup: CDR1 SGHTA, CDR2 FQGNSA. This CDR3 is 15 amino acids long. Trimming cost V 0 bases and J 1 base, with 8 bases left between them.

The V call is TRBV5-1, the J call TRBJ1-1; D gene uncertain. Germline V gene data show CDR1 as SGHRS and CDR2 as YFSETQ. The CDR3 has 14 amino acids. V lost 0 bases, J lost 2 bases, and 8 bases lay in between. CDR3 in DNA: TGCGCCAGCAGCTTGGGGCCGATAAACACTGAAGCTTTCTTT. Protein: CASSLGPINTEAFF.

The rearrangement joins TRBV5-1 to TRBJ2-4; 7 bases are shared with TRBD1. Germline CDR1 SGHRS, CDR2 YFSETQ. The CDR3 has 15 residues. The V gene end was trimmed by 0 bases and the J gene end by 3 bases; junction bases not matched to a gene: 3. CDR3 in amino acids: CASSLGTGGKNIQYF. CDR3 nucleotide sequence: TGCGCCAGCAGCTTGGGGACAGGTGGCAAAAACATTCAGTACTTC.

The V call is TRBV18, the J call TRBJ2-5; no reliable D call. This CDR3 is built from 14 residues. Germline CDR1 KGHSH, CDR2 LQKENI. V lost 3 bases and J lost 4, with 12 bases in between. In DNA, the CDR3 is TGTGCCAGCTCACCTTGGCAGGTTGGAGAGACCCAGTACTTC. Its protein is CASSPWQVGETQYF.

The DNA for the CDR3 is TGCAGTGCTAAGACGGATTATGGCTACACCTTC. Translated: CSAKTDYGYTF. This chain joins TRBV20-1 and TRBJ1-2; D gene ambiguous. The CDR3 has 11 residues. Trimming stripped 4 bases from V and 5 bases from J, with 8 bases between. From germline, CDR1 is DFQATT and CDR2 SNEGSKA (reference sequence).

The chain has TRBV11-2 and TRBJ2-2; D is tentatively TRBD1 or TRBD2 (5 bases each). Trimming left V 5 bases short and J 5 bases short, with 12 bases between. Germline CDR1 is SGHAT and CDR2 is FQNNGV. CDR3 length: 14 amino acids. This chain's CDR3 is CASSRQGGTGELFF. The DNA of the CDR3 is TGTGCCAGCAGCCGCCAGGGCGGGACCGGGGAGCTGTTTTTT.

This clone came up once. The rearrangement uses TRBV28 and TRBJ1-4, with D possibly being TRBD1 (5 bases). The germline V gene has CDR1 MDHEN and CDR2 SYDVKM. The ends were cut back, 5 bases at V and 5 bases at J, with 15 bases in the middle. The CDR3 has 15 amino acids. The chain's CDR3 is CASSLPGVHNEKLFF. Here the CDR3 DNA reads TGTGCCAGCAGTCTTCCGGGGGTACACAATGAAAAACTGTTTTTT.

The chain carries TRBV12-5 and TRBJ2-1, with 11 bases aligning to TRBD1. Germline loops: CDR1 LGHNT, CDR2 FRNRAP. The ends lost 2 bases at V and 4 bases at J; junction bases unmatched: 10. This CDR3 is built from 18 residues. DNA of the CDR3: TGTGCTAGTGGTTTGACCCGGACAGGGGGCCTCCCTTACAATGAGCAGTTCTTC. It is translated as CASGLTRTGGLPYNEQFF.

The chain uses TRBV6-5 and TRBJ2-1; TRBD2 aligns across 7 bases. The CDR3 totals 14 residues. The V and J ends lost 3 bases and 7 bases, in that order; junction bases with no gene match: 6. Germline CDR1 MNHEY, CDR2 SVGAGI. CDR3 DNA sequence: TGTGCCAGCAGTTATGCGGGAGCGCTAAATGAGCAGTTCTTC. Protein product: CASSYAGALNEQFF.

Here the CDR3 DNA reads TGCGCCAGCAGCTTGGTTGCAGGCGACTACAATGAGCAGTTCTTC. Encoded protein: CASSLVAGDYNEQFF. The chain couples TRBV5-1 to TRBJ2-1, with D unresolved. With 0 bases removed from V and 3 bases from J, the gap between germline ends came to 10 bases. The CDR3 is made up of 15 amino acids. The germline V gene encodes CDR1 SGHRS and CDR2 YFSETQ.

This chain uses TRBV29-1 with TRBJ2-1; TRBD1 matches 7 bases. Germline V gene lookup returns CDR1 SQVTM and CDR2 ANQGSEA. The V gene end was trimmed by 7 bases and the J gene end by 9 bases; junction bases not matched to a gene: 6. The CDR3 spans 11 residues. CDR3 protein: CSASGGSEQFF. CDR3 nucleotides: TGCAGCGCCTCAGGGGGTAGTGAGCAGTTCTTC.

J is TRBJ2-3 and V is TRBV5-5; 7 bases agree with TRBD1. Germline values: CDR1 SGHKS, CDR2 YYEKEE (reference sequence). After removal of 4 bases from V and 7 bases from J, the junction contained 12 bases not matched to a gene. This CDR3 has 15 residues. The CDR3, as DNA: TGTGCCAGCAGCCTACAGGGGCGACACACGAATACGCAGTATTTT. Its protein is CASSLQGRHTNTQYF.

The sample holds one count of this clone. This sequence joins TRBV5-1 and TRBJ1-1; D might be TRBD1 (6 bases). Trimming pared 4 bases from V and 9 bases from J, leaving 10 bases between. This CDR3 is 11 amino acids long. Germline-derived CDR1 and CDR2 are SGHRS and YFSETQ. The CDR3 region is CASSADSKAFF. For the CDR3, the DNA is TGCGCCAGCAGCGCGGACAGTAAAGCTTTCTTT.

The chain carries TRBV18 and TRBJ2-1; 7 nucleotides align to TRBD2. Germline loops: CDR1 KGHSH, CDR2 LQKENI. V shed 3 bases, J shed 4 bases, and the junction held 15 bases outside the gene matches. The CDR3 consists of 18 residues. The CDR3 sequence is CASSPGRDFSASYNEQFF. The CDR3 nucleotides read TGTGCCAGCTCACCGGGGAGGGATTTCTCCGCGTCGTACAATGAGCAGTTCTTC.

The chain carries TRBV4-1 and TRBJ2-1; 13 nucleotides line up with TRBD2. The germline gives CDR1 MGHRA, CDR2 YSYEKL. After removal of 4 bases from V and 3 bases from J, the junction contained 3 bases not matched to a gene. The CDR3 is 16 amino acids. The CDR3 sequence: CASSRGTSGNYNEQFF. The CDR3, as DNA: TGCGCCAGCAGCCGAGGGACTAGCGGGAACTACAATGAGCAGTTCTTC.

The rearrangement joins TRBV6-5 to TRBJ2-1; possible D gene TRBD2, 6 bases. The CDR3 sequence is 15 residues long. Germline V CDR1 and CDR2: MNHEY, SVGAGI. V gave up 0 bases and J gave up 7 bases, with 13 bases separating them. This CDR3 is CASSYSTGRQNEQFF. The CDR3 nucleotides are TGTGCCAGCAGTTACTCGACCGGGAGACAGAATGAGCAGTTCTTC.

This clone showed up just once. J is TRBJ2-5 and V is TRBV10-3, with no clear D. V was pared by 4 bases and J by 2 bases, with 5 bases between. Germline assignment: CDR1 ENHRY and CDR2 SYGVKD. There are 12 residues in the CDR3. CDR3 DNA sequence: TGTGCCATCAGTGCCAGACAAGAGACCCAGTACTTC. It encodes CAISARQETQYF.

This rearrangement joins TRBV2 to TRBJ2-7; perhaps D is TRBD1 or TRBD2 (5 bases each). Germline V lookup: CDR1 SNHLY, CDR2 FYNNEI. CDR3 length equals 13 residues. The germline V and J ends were trimmed by 6 bases and 9 bases, with 18 bases remaining between them. The CDR3 sequence is CASSLSWDQGQYV. CDR3 sequence (DNA): TGTGCCAGCAGCCTAAGTTGGGACCAGGGGCAGTACGTC.

In the case of this clone: The junction differs from germline at one of its ends, possibly a read error. J is TRBJ2-3 and V is TRBV2, with 12 bases fitting TRBD2. This CDR3 has 19 residues. CDR1 is SNHLY, CDR2 FYNNEI, per germline. Here the CDR3 DNA reads TGTGCTAGCAGCCTACGTACTAGCGGGGGGCCGGGGGGCACAGATACGCAGTATTTT. Translating gives CASSLRTSGGPGGTDTQYF.

The sample holds one count of this clone. This chain links TRBV5-1 with TRBJ2-3, with 7 nucleotides matching TRBD1. V was clipped by 5 bases and J by 1 base; unmatched bases: 7. Germline V gene sequence: CDR1 SGHRS, CDR2 YFSETQ. There are 15 residues in the CDR3. The CDR3 protein is CASSLQGMGTDTQYF. The CDR3 nucleotides read TGCGCCAGCAGTTTACAGGGGATGGGCACAGATACGCAGTATTTT.